The 28 T cell receptor beta chains below come from one sample, sequenced in a study of blood T cell repertoires in COVID-19. The table came from immunoSEQ multiplex PCR; TCRdb's copy has only in-frame clones and leaves some out. This repertoire shows around 110,000 clones, 71% found once; its top ten account for around 0.92%. Sequenced input: peripheral blood. The receptors derive from a human donor with acute or convalescent COVID-19. The donor label of this sample is uncertain.

J is TRBJ2-5 and V is TRBV28; TRBD1 aligns across 7 bases. CDR1 is MDHEN, CDR2 SYDVKM, per germline. The CDR3 extends over 15 amino acids. V trimming: 3 bases; J trimming: 1 base; junction bases outside the gene matches: 5. CDR3 sequence: CASSFEGAGQETQYF. CDR3 in DNA: TGTGCCAGCAGTTTTGAGGGGGCGGGCCAAGAGACCCAGTACTTC.

This chain connects TRBV5-1 to TRBJ1-5, with D uncertain. Germline CDR1 reads SGHRS; CDR2 reads YFSETQ. The CDR3 is 15 amino acids. The V gene lost 0 bases and the J gene lost 5 bases, with 12 bases spanning the gap. This chain's CDR3 is CASSLAGTSDQPQHF. The CDR3 bases are TGCGCCAGCAGCTTGGCGGGAACGAGCGATCAGCCCCAGCATTTT.

The V gene is TRBV7-9, the J gene TRBJ1-6; D remains ambiguous. Per germline, CDR1 SEHNR and CDR2 FQNEAQ (reference sequence). The CDR3 has 15 residues. Trimming shortened V by 5 bases and J by 2 bases, and 10 bases separated the two germline ends. CDR3 DNA sequence: TGTGCCAGCAGCCCAGCGGGGACCTATAATTCACCCCTCCACTTT. Its protein product is CASSPAGTYNSPLHF. Supplemented by reference TRBV7-9 and TRBJ1-6, the full variable domain reads DTGVSQNPRHKITKRGQNVTFRCDPISEHNRLYWYRQTLGQGPEFLTYFQNEAQLEKSRLLSDRFSAERPKGSFSTLEIQRTEQGDSAMYLCASSPAGTYNSPLHFGNGTRLTVT.

The chain joins TRBV29-1 to TRBJ1-5; 10 nucleotides agree with TRBD1. J lost 7 bases, V lost 6 bases, and 15 bases had no gene match. Germline loops: CDR1 SQVTM, CDR2 ANQGSEA. The CDR3 runs to 16 residues. CDR3 DNA sequence: TGCAGCGTAATTATTACCGGGACAGGGGACGGGCAGCCCCAGCATTTT. Its translation: CSVIITGTGDGQPQHF.

This clone was seen just once. The CDR3 nucleotides are TGTGCCAGCAGTTACGATGGTCAGGGGACTAATTCACCCCTCCACTTT. Translating gives CASSYDGQGTNSPLHF. The chain uses TRBV6-6 and TRBJ1-6; tentatively, D is TRBD1 (6 bases). Germline assignment: CDR1 MNHNY and CDR2 SVGAGI (reference sequence). CDR3 length equals 16 residues. The V end was cut by 2 bases, the J end by 6 bases, with 14 bases between.

This clone was detected many times. This chain uses TRBV6-1 with TRBJ1-6; tentative D call: TRBD1 (6 bases). V was cut by 4 bases and J by 6 bases, with 16 bases left in between. The CDR3 is 16 residues long. Germline assignment: CDR1 MNHNS and CDR2 SASEGT. In nucleotides, the CDR3 is TGTGCCAGCAGTGCCCTCCCACAGGGTTTTAATTCACCCCTCCACTTT. As protein: CASSALPQGFNSPLHF.

This clone was recorded once. The chain is built from TRBV6-6 and TRBJ2-7; 11 bases align to TRBD2. CDR3 length: 13 amino acids. With V trimmed by 6 bases and J by 7 bases, 5 bases remained unmatched. CDR1 MNHNY and CDR2 SVGAGI come from the germline V gene (reference sequence). CDR3 in amino acids: CASRGTSGNEQYV. The CDR3 nucleotides read TGTGCCAGCAGGGGGACTAGCGGTAATGAGCAGTACGTC.

The chain combines TRBV30 with TRBJ2-2; D unresolved. CDR1 is GTSNPN and CDR2 is SVGIG in the germline V gene (reference sequence). CDR3 length: 16 amino acids. V lost 0 bases and J lost 2, with 13 bases in between. DNA for the CDR3: TGTGCCTGGAGTGTGGGCCTAACGGCTAACACCGGGGAGCTGTTTTTT. It codes for CAWSVGLTANTGELFF. The variable domain in full, with the rest retrieved from reference TRBV30 and TRBJ2-2, is SQTIHQWPATLVQPVGSPLSLECTVEGTSNPNLYWYRQAAGRGLQLLFYSVGIGQISSEVPQNLSASRPQDRQFILSSKKLLLSDSGFYLCAWSVGLTANTGELFFGEGSRLTVL.

At least ten counts were recorded for this clone. This chain joins TRBV3-1 (or the pseudogene TRBV3-2) and TRBJ1-3, with 7 bases that match TRBD1. The germline V gene has CDR1 LGHDT and CDR2 YNNKEL (reference sequence). CDR3 length: 14 residues. With 4 bases clipped from V and 2 bases from J, the junction kept 2 bases outside the gene matches. DNA of the CDR3: TGTGCCAGCAGCCGACAGGGCACTGGAAACACCATATATTTT. This encodes CASSRQGTGNTIYF.

The chain combines TRBV11-2 with TRBJ2-2, with 9 bases lining up with TRBD1. Looked up from germline, CDR1 is SGHAT and CDR2 is FQNNGV. The CDR3 runs 16 residues. Unmatched junction bases numbered 11, after V lost 4 bases and J lost 8 bases. CDR3 sequence: CASSSVRTGVAGELFF. CDR3 sequence (DNA): TGTGCCAGCAGCTCCGTTAGGACAGGGGTAGCGGGGGAGCTGTTTTTT. Supplemented by reference TRBV11-2 and TRBJ2-2, the full variable domain reads EAGVAQSPRYKIIEKRQSVAFWCNPISGHATLYWYQQILGQGPKLLIQFQNNGVVDDSQLPKDRFSAERLKGVDSTLKIQPAKLEDSAVYLCASSSVRTGVAGELFFGEGSRLTVL.

The chain links TRBV19 to TRBJ1-5, with 7 positions matching TRBD1. The CDR3 consists of 12 residues. V lost 6 bases, J lost 9 bases, and 5 bases stayed unmatched. The V gene's germline CDR1 is LNHDA and CDR2 SQIVND (reference sequence). CDR3 sequence: CASSPQGGPQHF. The CDR3 DNA follows: TGTGCCAGTAGCCCCCAGGGGGGGCCCCAGCATTTT.

The chain carries TRBV19 and TRBJ2-3, with 7 nucleotides matching TRBD1. With 4 bases clipped from V and 2 bases from J, the junction kept 9 bases outside the gene matches. This CDR3 region has 16 residues. Per the germline V gene, CDR1 is LNHDA and CDR2 is SQIVND (reference sequence). This chain's CDR3 is CASSTDRFTDTDTQYF. The CDR3 nucleotides are TGTGCCAGTAGTACGGACAGGTTCACCGACACAGATACGCAGTATTTT.

The sample holds one count of this clone. The chain recombines TRBV6-1 with TRBJ1-1; D unclear. Germline V gene data show CDR1 as MNHNS and CDR2 as SASEGT. Trimming cost V 0 bases and J 0 bases, with 8 bases left between them. This CDR3 region has 15 residues. CDR3 sequence reads: CASSEAGLMNTEAFF. The CDR3 DNA follows: TGTGCCAGCAGTGAAGCGGGCCTAATGAACACTGAAGCTTTCTTT.

The chain is built from TRBV28 and TRBJ1-2, with D tentatively TRBD1 (5 bases). The V gene lost 7 bases and the J gene lost 8 bases, with 20 bases spanning the gap. There are 14 residues in the CDR3. The V gene's germline CDR1 is MDHEN and CDR2 SYDVKM. The DNA for the CDR3 is TGTGCCAGCACGAGTTCCAGGGCCTCCTGGGGCTACACCTTC. Translating gives CASTSSRASWGYTF.

The rearrangement links TRBV5-1 to TRBJ1-4; the D gene is possibly TRBD1 (5 bases). Germline V gene sequence: CDR1 SGHRS, CDR2 YFSETQ. This CDR3 has 15 residues. Trimming took off 4 bases at V and 8 bases at J, with 18 bases between the two ends. CDR3 residues: CASSRTGTSGEKLFF. As DNA, the CDR3 is TGCGCCAGCAGCCGAACAGGAACTTCAGGAGAAAAACTGTTTTTT.

The V gene is TRBV12-3 or TRBV12-4, the J gene TRBJ1-1; weak D call: TRBD1 (6 bases). The CDR3 runs to 13 residues. Trimming stripped 5 bases from V and 7 bases from J, with 14 bases between. The CDR3 DNA reads as TGTGCCAGCAGTACATGGGGGCCGGATGAAGCTTTCTTT. It is translated as CASSTWGPDEAFF.

The V call is TRBV12-3 or TRBV12-4, the J call TRBJ2-5; maybe TRBD1 (6 bases). The CDR3 sequence is 13 residues long. Between the trimmed V and J ends, which lost 3 bases and 5 bases, there was a span of 10 bases. The CDR3 nucleotides are TGTGCCAGCAGTTTCCAGAGGGGGGAGACCCAGTACTTC. Translated: CASSFQRGETQYF.

V and J are TRBV4-1 and TRBJ2-1; 7 bases match TRBD1. CDR1 and CDR2 from the germline V gene are MGHRA and YSYEKL. Trimming at V came to 2 bases and at J to 2 bases, leaving 3 bases not matched to a gene. This CDR3 is 15 amino acids long. The CDR3 sequence is CASSQPTGTYNEQFF. In DNA form, the CDR3 reads TGCGCCAGCAGCCAACCGACAGGGACCTACAATGAGCAGTTCTTC.

The V call is TRBV6-2 or TRBV6-3, the J call TRBJ1-4, with 7 bases identical to TRBD1. The CDR3 contains 17 residues. The V gene's germline CDR1 is MNHEY and CDR2 SVGEGT. Unmatched junction bases numbered 9, after V lost 2 bases and J lost 3 bases. The CDR3 is CASSYMLGGPANEKLFF. CDR3 nucleotides: TGTGCCAGCAGTTACATGTTAGGGGGCCCGGCTAATGAAAAACTGTTTTTT.

The chain recombines TRBV19 with TRBJ1-1; TRBD1 agrees at 10 bases. Germline values: CDR1 LNHDA, CDR2 SQIVND (reference sequence). The CDR3 contains 14 residues. J lost 8 bases, V lost 7 bases, and 10 bases had no gene match. The CDR3 nucleotides read TGTGCCAGTAACCATAGACAGGGGGCTTCGGAAGCTTTCTTT. This translates into CASNHRQGASEAFF.

V usage is TRBV19 and J usage is TRBJ2-5, with 10 bases aligning to TRBD1. This CDR3 is 13 amino acids long. After removal of 6 bases from V and 2 bases from J, the junction contained 0 bases not matched to a gene. The germline CDR1 and CDR2 sequences are LNHDA and SQIVND (reference sequence). This CDR3 is CASRGQGQETQYF. In DNA, the CDR3 is TGTGCCAGTAGGGGACAGGGGCAAGAGACCCAGTACTTC.

V and J are TRBV6-5 and TRBJ1-5; the D gene is possibly TRBD1 (6 bases). This CDR3 has 14 amino acids. The germline V gene encodes CDR1 MNHEY and CDR2 SVGAGI. The germline V and J ends were trimmed by 8 bases and 2 bases, with 13 bases remaining between them. The CDR3 DNA is TGTGCCAGCGCCCGGGGGGCAGGCAATCAGCCCCAGCATTTT. This sequence encodes CASARGAGNQPQHF.

This rearrangement joins TRBV3-1 (or the pseudogene TRBV3-2) to TRBJ2-5; 14 bases match TRBD2. The CDR3 is 18 residues long. V lost 4 bases, J lost 5 bases, and 12 bases stayed unmatched. From germline, CDR1 is LGHDT and CDR2 YNNKEL (reference sequence). The CDR3 loop is CASSPGLAGVTRFETQYF. DNA for the CDR3: TGTGCCAGCAGCCCGGGACTAGCGGGGGTCACGAGGTTCGAGACCCAGTACTTC.

This clone was recorded only once. The rearrangement uses TRBV27 and TRBJ2-5; D ambiguous. This CDR3 has 13 residues. The germline V gene encodes CDR1 MNHEY and CDR2 SMNVEV (reference sequence). The V and J ends lost 3 bases and 4 bases respectively, with 9 bases between them. CDR3 amino acids: CASSLNTRETQYF. CDR3 DNA sequence: TGTGCCAGCAGTTTGAACACAAGAGAGACCCAGTACTTC.

This clone was recorded a few times. V usage is TRBV6-5 and J usage is TRBJ1-2, with D possibly matching TRBD1 (5 bases). The CDR3 loop spans 13 amino acids. The germline CDR1 and CDR2 sequences are MNHEY and SVGAGI. V gave up 5 bases and J gave up 4 bases, with 11 bases separating them. CDR3 bases: TGTGCCAGCAGTCGACAGCCTATCTATGGCTACACCTTC. This translates into CASSRQPIYGYTF.

The chain couples TRBV11-2 to TRBJ2-7; perhaps TRBD1 as D (6 bases). The CDR3 has 15 residues. CDR1 is SGHAT and CDR2 is FQNNGV in the germline V gene. Trimming stripped 5 bases from V and 2 bases from J, with 16 bases between. CDR3 region: CASSPSRGSAYEQYF. DNA of the CDR3: TGTGCCAGCAGCCCCAGCAGGGGAAGCGCCTACGAGCAGTACTTC.

This clone was recorded a few times. This chain joins TRBV2 and TRBJ2-1, with D perhaps matching TRBD1 (5 bases). This CDR3 has 13 residues. V lost 3 bases and J 5 bases, leaving 8 bases between the germline ends. Looked up from germline, CDR1 is SNHLY and CDR2 is FYNNEI. CDR3 amino acids: CASSDRVNNEQFF. CDR3 in DNA: TGTGCCAGCAGTGACAGGGTAAACAATGAGCAGTTCTTC.

V usage is TRBV19 and J usage is TRBJ2-2; 8 bases are a match to TRBD1. The CDR3 sequence is 14 residues long. Germline CDR1 is LNHDA and CDR2 is SQIVND (reference sequence). V dropped 4 bases and J dropped 3; count of bases not matched to a gene: 1. The CDR3 loop is CASSTDRDTGELFF. The CDR3, as DNA: TGTGCCAGTAGTACGGACAGGGACACCGGGGAGCTGTTTTTT. The variable domain in full, with the rest retrieved from reference TRBV19 and TRBJ2-2, is DGGITQSPKYLFRKEGQNVTLSCEQNLNHDAMYWYRQDPGQGLRLIYYSQIVNDFQKGDIAEGYSVSREKKESFPLTVTSAQKNPTAFYLCASSTDRDTGELFFGEGSRLTVL.